These 29 T cell receptor beta chains share one sample of origin, sequenced in a study of early T cells in non-severe SARS-CoV-2 infection. TCRdb used MiXCR to reprocess the 5' RACE reads, holding one entry per CDR3 protein. The repertoire holds around 50,000 distinct CDR3 sequences, 10% to 15% seen once, with about 3% in the top ten. Material: whole blood. The receptors stem from an adult who was a healthcare worker with PCR-confirmed SARS-CoV-2 infection or an uninfected control (not recorded which).

In its sample, this clonotype was seen many times. The gene calls are TRBV7-3 and TRBJ2-5, with D unresolved. From germline, CDR1 is SGHTA and CDR2 FQGTGA. V lost 3 bases to trimming and J lost 5 bases, with 13 bases between them. The CDR3 consists of 14 residues. In DNA form, the CDR3 reads TGTGCCAGCAGCTTGACCGGTTCTCCGGAGACCCAGTACTTC. It translates to CASSLTGSPETQYF.

There are many counts of this clonotype. The chain uses TRBV28 and TRBJ2-3, with 9 bases identical to TRBD2. Germline CDR1 MDHEN, CDR2 SYDVKM. The V gene end was trimmed by 7 bases and the J gene end by 5 bases; junction bases not matched to a gene: 10. This CDR3 is 15 amino acids long. The CDR3 coding sequence is TGTGCCAGCACCCAGGGCGGGGGGGCAATAGATACGCAGTATTTT. Protein: CASTQGGGAIDTQYF.

In regard to this clonotype: A much larger clone differs by one base, so this may be a read error. The missing conserved phenylalanine or tryptophan at the end of this CDR3 makes a read error likely. The chain links TRBV30 to TRBJ1-3; D perhaps matches TRBD1 (6 bases). CDR1 and CDR2 (germline): GTSNPN, SVGIG (reference sequence). The CDR3 is 15 amino acids. V shed 2 bases and J shed 0 bases, with 11 bases lying between them. The CDR3 loop reads CAWSKDSFSGNTIYL. CDR3 in DNA: TGTGCCTGGAGTAAGGACAGCTTCTCTGGAAACACCATATATCTT.

This clonotype was detected ten times or more. The chain joins TRBV9 to TRBJ2-7; no firm D call. The CDR3 is 11 amino acids. Per germline, CDR1 SGDLS and CDR2 YYNGEE. V lost 0 bases, J lost 4 bases, and 2 bases lay in between. The CDR3 DNA is TGTGCCAGCAGCGTAGGGTACGAGCAGTACTTC. It translates to CASSVGYEQYF.

This clonotype was detected many times. The chain links TRBV7-9 to TRBJ2-6; TRBD1 is a possible D gene (6 bases). Germline V gives CDR1 SEHNR, CDR2 FQNEAQ (reference sequence). This CDR3 has 17 residues. Trimming cost V 1 base and J 1 base, with 11 bases left between them. The CDR3 spells CASSLVGAASGANVLTF. The CDR3 DNA sequence: TGTGCCAGCAGCTTAGTGGGGGCGGCTTCTGGGGCCAACGTCCTGACTTTC.

In its sample, this clonotype was seen once. A much more abundant neighbour one base away suggests this may be a read error. The chain carries TRBV29-1 and TRBJ2-7, with D unclear. CDR3 length equals 12 residues. V lost 6 bases, J lost 6 bases, and 15 bases lay in between. Per germline, CDR1 SQVTM and CDR2 ANQGSEA. CDR3 residues: CSVVPSASEQYF. CDR3 coding DNA: TGCAGCGTCGTCCCCTCAGCCAGCGAGCAGTACTTC.

This clonotype came up a few times. The rearrangement joins TRBV28 to TRBJ1-1; D gene uncertain. In germline, CDR1 is MDHEN, CDR2 SYDVKM. CDR3 length: 14 amino acids. V was clipped by 6 bases and J by 1 base, with 12 bases between them. CDR3 bases: TGTGCCAGCAGCCCTCCCTGGCCGAACACTGAAGCTTTCTTT. Residues: CASSPPWPNTEAFF.

In its sample, this clonotype was seen a few times. The rearrangement uses TRBV7-9 and TRBJ2-7; D might be TRBD2 (6 bases). Germline CDR1 SEHNR, CDR2 FQNEAQ (reference sequence). The CDR3 sequence is 17 residues long. The V and J ends lost 10 bases and 3 bases respectively, with 28 bases between them. DNA of the CDR3: TGTGCCATCGGACAAGACCCAGCGGGCTCCCCCATCTACGAGCAGTACTTC. It specifies CAIGQDPAGSPIYEQYF.

This clonotype was counted ten times or more. This chain joins TRBV3-1 and TRBJ1-2, with a possible D match to TRBD1 (5 bases). Trimming left V 0 bases short and J 3 bases short, with 11 bases between. From germline, CDR1 is LGHDT and CDR2 YNNKEL (reference sequence). This CDR3 region has 15 residues. The chain's CDR3 is CASSQDARVYYGYTF. In DNA, the CDR3 is TGTGCCAGCAGCCAAGATGCCAGGGTATACTATGGCTACACCTTC. The complete variable domain, with remaining parts taken from reference TRBV3-1 and TRBJ1-2, reads DTAVSQTPKYLVTQMGNDKSIKCEQNLGHDTMYWYKQDSKKFLKIMFSYNNKELIINETVPNRFSPKSPDKAHLNLHINSLELGDSAVYFCASSQDARVYYGYTFGSGTRLTVV.

This clonotype occurred many times. This chain links TRBV11-2 with TRBJ2-1; TRBD2 agrees at 9 bases. The CDR3 extends over 15 amino acids. Germline assignment: CDR1 SGHAT and CDR2 FQNNGV. Unmatched junction bases numbered 5, after V lost 4 bases and J lost 4 bases. The CDR3 loop reads CASSSGLAEYNEQFF. In DNA, the CDR3 is TGTGCCAGCAGCTCGGGACTAGCCGAATACAATGAGCAGTTCTTC.

This clonotype was counted at least ten times. The V gene is TRBV11-2, the J gene TRBJ1-6; 8 bases line up with TRBD1. The CDR3 extends over 19 amino acids. V trimming: 5 bases; J trimming: 8 bases; junction bases outside the gene matches: 20. The germline gives CDR1 SGHAT, CDR2 FQNNGV. The CDR3 spells CASSPTTKARQGHHSPLHF. The DNA of the CDR3 is TGTGCCAGCAGCCCCACCACCAAAGCCCGACAGGGGCATCATTCACCCCTCCACTTT.

This clonotype has just a few counts. This chain uses TRBV4-1 with TRBJ1-3; unclear D gene. Germline V lookup: CDR1 MGHRA, CDR2 YSYEKL. The CDR3 has 16 amino acids. The V end lost 4 bases, the J end lost 6 bases, and 19 bases lay between the germline ends. The CDR3, as DNA: TGCGCCAGCAGCCTCGGCCCGCGAGTATACGCAAACACCATATATTTT. Translating gives CASSLGPRVYANTIYF.

This clonotype was detected a few times. J is TRBJ2-7 and V is TRBV12-3 or TRBV12-4; tentatively, D is TRBD2 (5 bases). This CDR3 is 14 amino acids long. Trimming took off 3 bases at V and 4 bases at J, with 13 bases between the two ends. The CDR3 DNA sequence: TGTGCCAGCAGTTTTATCCGGGGTGAATACGAGCAGTACTTC. It yields the protein CASSFIRGEYEQYF.

In this sample, this clonotype turned up many times. This chain joins TRBV12-3 or TRBV12-4 and TRBJ2-1; D not certain. This CDR3 is 13 amino acids long. Deletions cut 7 bases from V and 0 bases from J, with 7 bases between. CDR3 bases: TGTGCCAGCAAGGCAGGCTCCTACAATGAGCAGTTCTTC. It is translated as CASKAGSYNEQFF.

The sample holds one count of this clonotype. This chain joins TRBV20-1 and TRBJ2-5; D perhaps matches TRBD2 (5 bases). This CDR3 has 15 amino acids. Germline-derived CDR1 and CDR2 are DFQATT and SNEGSKA (reference sequence). V was pared by 2 bases and J by 9 bases, with 22 bases between. CDR3 loop: CSARSSEASQAAQYF. The CDR3 DNA reads TGCAGTGCTAGATCTAGTGAGGCTAGCCAAGCGGCCCAGTACTTC.

The chain combines TRBV18 with TRBJ2-7; 9 bases fit TRBD2. Germline V gene lookup returns CDR1 KGHSH and CDR2 LQKENI. The V and J ends lost 6 bases and 0 bases, in that order; junction bases with no gene match: 9. The CDR3 runs to 16 residues. CDR3 nucleotides: TGTGCCAGCTCCGAACGGCTAGCGGGGCTCTCCTACGAGCAGTACTTC. Amino acids: CASSERLAGLSYEQYF.

This clonotype came up many times. The genes are TRBV11-2 and TRBJ2-3; TRBD1 aligns across 7 bases. The CDR3 runs to 15 residues. Per the germline V gene, CDR1 is SGHAT and CDR2 is FQNNGV. V lost 5 bases and J lost 3; bases outside the gene matches: 8. The CDR3 region is CASSPRQGRTDTQYF. Here the CDR3 DNA reads TGTGCCAGCAGCCCTAGACAGGGTAGGACAGATACGCAGTATTTT.

The chain is built from TRBV6-1 and TRBJ2-4; D is ambiguous. CDR3 length: 16 residues. Trimming removed 4 bases at V and 0 bases at J, with 13 bases between. Per the germline V gene, CDR1 is MNHNS and CDR2 is SASEGT. The CDR3 DNA reads TGTGCCAGCAGTGGGGTTCTGGGTGGAGCCAAAAACATTCAGTACTTC. It encodes CASSGVLGGAKNIQYF.

The chain employs TRBV6-5 and TRBJ2-5, with D possibly TRBD1 on 5 matching bases. The CDR3 has 15 amino acids. Germline lookup yields CDR1 MNHEY and CDR2 SVGAGI. V was trimmed by 2 bases and J by 4 bases, leaving 14 bases between them. The CDR3 DNA is TGTGCCAGCAGTTACCTTGCGACAGTCCGAGAGACCCAGTACTTC. Protein sequence: CASSYLATVRETQYF.

This clonotype was counted a few times. CDR3 residues: CASSLGLAGGYEQYF. The CDR3 DNA reads as TGTGCCAGCAGCCTGGGACTAGCGGGGGGTTACGAGCAGTACTTC. The rearrangement uses TRBV3-1 and TRBJ2-7, with TRBD2 identical over 15 bases. The CDR3 length is 15 residues. V trimming: 4 bases; J trimming: 4 bases; junction bases outside the gene matches: 2. CDR1 and CDR2 from the germline V gene are LGHDT and YNNKEL (reference sequence).

This clonotype was observed a few times. The V and J genes are TRBV2 and TRBJ1-5; tentatively, D is TRBD1 (6 bases). V lost 4 bases, J lost 0 bases, and 10 bases lay in between. The germline CDR1 and CDR2 sequences are SNHLY and FYNNEI. There are 15 residues in the CDR3. In DNA, the CDR3 is TGTGCCAGCAGTGGGACAGACCTTAGCAATCAGCCCCAGCATTTT. Its translation is CASSGTDLSNQPQHF.

This clonotype occurred many times. V and J are TRBV24-1 and TRBJ2-2, with D perhaps given as TRBD1 or TRBD2 (5 bases each). CDR3 length: 16 amino acids. CDR1 KGHDR and CDR2 SFDVKD come from the germline V gene. Trimming left V 4 bases short and J 1 base short, with 12 bases between. The CDR3 coding sequence is TGTGCCACCAGTGAATCTGGGACCGGGAACACCGGGGAGCTGTTTTTT. This codes for CATSESGTGNTGELFF.

This clonotype occurred many times. CDR3 loop: CASSFTQGNYGYTF. In DNA, the CDR3 is TGTGCCAGCAGCTTTACACAGGGGAACTATGGCTACACCTTC. This chain connects TRBV7-9 to TRBJ1-2; 7 positions match TRBD1. Germline V gene data show CDR1 as SEHNR and CDR2 as FQNEAQ (reference sequence). The CDR3 has 14 residues. The V segment lost 3 bases and the J segment 2 bases; nucleotides outside the gene matches: 3.

At least ten counts were recorded for this clonotype. The chain combines TRBV2 with TRBJ1-5, with 9 bases aligning to TRBD1. This CDR3 region has 15 residues. Per germline, CDR1 SNHLY and CDR2 FYNNEI. J lost 5 bases, V lost 3 bases, and 5 bases had no gene match. CDR3 DNA sequence: TGTGCCAGCAGTGAGACCGGGACAGGGTATCAGCCCCAGCATTTT. Protein product: CASSETGTGYQPQHF.

The gene calls are TRBV30 and TRBJ2-3; 9 bases align to TRBD1. Germline trimming cut 1 base from V and 0 bases from J; bases unmatched to any gene: 8. The germline gives CDR1 GTSNPN, CDR2 SVGIG (reference sequence). This CDR3 contains 17 residues. CDR3 DNA sequence: TGTGCCTGGAGTGCCGGGACAGGGAAGTCTAGCACAGATACGCAGTATTTT. Its protein is CAWSAGTGKSSTDTQYF.

This clonotype came up many times. V and J are TRBV7-3 and TRBJ1-5, with TRBD1 matching 9 bases. J gave up 2 bases and V 5 bases, and 22 bases lay outside the gene matches. The germline CDR1 and CDR2 sequences are SGHTA and FQGTGA. This CDR3 comprises 21 residues. DNA of the CDR3: TGTGCCAGCAGCATACCCCGATGTAGTCTAGGGACAGGGTACTGCAATCAGCCCCAGCATTTT. As protein: CASSIPRCSLGTGYCNQPQHF.

This clonotype was observed at least ten times. The chain joins TRBV11-2 to TRBJ2-5; D may be TRBD2 (5 bases). This CDR3 spans 17 amino acids. Looked up from germline, CDR1 is SGHAT and CDR2 is FQNNGV. V lost 5 bases, J lost 3 bases, and 22 bases lay in between. The CDR3 DNA reads TGTGCCAGCAGCCACAGAGGTCGGGAACTCCGAGAAGAGACCCAGTACTTC. Its translation: CASSHRGRELREETQYF.

The chain uses TRBV29-1 and TRBJ2-3; 8 nucleotides match TRBD1. After removal of 6 bases from V and 5 bases from J, the junction contained 7 bases not matched to a gene. The CDR3 extends over 13 amino acids. The V gene's germline CDR1 is SQVTM and CDR2 ANQGSEA. CDR3 protein: CSVEQGGVDTQYF. CDR3 in DNA: TGCAGCGTCGAACAGGGGGGAGTAGATACGCAGTATTTT.

The sample holds many counts of this clonotype. The chain joins TRBV5-1 to TRBJ2-2; D is undetermined. Looked up from germline, CDR1 is SGHRS and CDR2 is YFSETQ. The CDR3 spans 15 residues. The V and J ends lost 0 bases and 0 bases respectively, with 6 bases between them. The CDR3 loop is CASSLGSSNTGELFF. For the CDR3, the DNA is TGCGCCAGCAGCTTGGGGAGTTCGAACACCGGGGAGCTGTTTTTT.